This T cell receptor (beta chain) was retrieved from a study of T cell changes during pregnancy in multiple sclerosis. V shed 4 bases and J shed 5 bases, with 11 bases lying between them. CDR1 is MNHEY and CDR2 is SMNVEV in the germline V gene (reference sequence). This CDR3 is built from 13 residues. Produced via immunoSEQ multiplex PCR; TCRdb's table is partial and in-frame only. The sample comprises about 43,000 clones, almost 90% of which are singletons, and roughly 4.5% rests with the top ten. The sequence derives from a female donor in good health, enrolled as a control in a pregnancy study. Sequences were derived from peripheral blood, sampled in the second trimester of pregnancy. This rearrangement joins TRBV27 to TRBJ2-5; D possibly corresponds to TRBD2 (6 bases). The CDR3 DNA sequence: TGTGCCAGCAGTTCGGGGGTCCGGGAGACCCAGTACTTC. Protein: CASSSGVRETQYF.